The 32 T cell receptor beta chains in this list originate from one sample, sequenced in a study of cytomegalovirus exposure and HLA in healthy donors. The PCR employed 60 Vbeta primers together with 13 Jbeta primers. The protocol was immunoSEQ multiplex PCR, while the TCRdb copy is restricted to in-frame clones and leaves out a portion. This table holds 120,000 to 150,000 clones, 66% found once. What was sequenced was PBMCs. The receptors come from a woman aged 55-69 years in good health and CMV-seronegative.

The chain carries TRBV25-1 and TRBJ2-2, with 8 nucleotides matching TRBD1. Germline V gene lookup returns CDR1 MGHDK and CDR2 SYGVNS. Trimming cost V 5 bases and J 0 bases; bases outside gene matches: 5. CDR3 size: 16 residues. The CDR3: CASSQQGGPNTGELFF. CDR3 sequence (DNA): TGTGCCAGCAGTCAACAGGGGGGTCCGAACACCGGGGAGCTGTTTTTT.

The V gene is TRBV29-1, the J gene TRBJ2-1, with D uncertain. Germline CDR1 SQVTM, CDR2 ANQGSEA. The CDR3 has 12 amino acids. V was pared by 3 bases and J by 6 bases, with 9 bases between. Written as DNA, the CDR3 is TGCAGCGTTGATTTCTATTCCAATGAGCAGTTCTTC. Encoded protein: CSVDFYSNEQFF.

This sequence joins TRBV6-6 and TRBJ1-3; tentatively, D is TRBD1 (6 bases). Germline CDR1 and CDR2: MNHNY and SVGAGI (reference sequence). The germline V and J ends were trimmed by 6 bases and 1 base, with 10 bases remaining between them. This CDR3 has 14 amino acids. The CDR3 region is CASSTTGSGNTIYF. CDR3 coding DNA: TGTGCCAGCAGCACCACAGGGTCTGGAAACACCATATATTTT.

J is TRBJ2-2 and V is TRBV5-1; 12 bases line up with TRBD2. The germline V gene has CDR1 SGHRS and CDR2 YFSETQ. J was trimmed by 7 bases and V by 4 bases; bases with no gene match: 11. CDR3 length equals 17 residues. The CDR3 nucleotides read TGCGCCAGCAGCCGAGGCGGGACTAGCGGGTTGGTCGGGGAGCTGTTTTTT. This sequence encodes CASSRGGTSGLVGELFF.

This clone was observed a handful of times. The CDR3 DNA reads as TGTGCCAGCAGTTTAATTCGGACTAGTTGGGCCGGGGAGCTGTTTTTT. Its translation is CASSLIRTSWAGELFF. The J gene is TRBJ2-2, the V gene TRBV27, with 7 bases aligning to TRBD2. Germline CDR1 reads MNHEY; CDR2 reads SMNVEV (reference sequence). This CDR3 spans 16 amino acids. The V segment lost 2 bases and the J segment 6 bases; nucleotides outside the gene matches: 9.

The V and J genes are TRBV11-2 and TRBJ2-7; 13 bases are shared with TRBD2. J lost 2 bases, V lost 5 bases, and 0 bases had no gene match. Looked up from germline, CDR1 is SGHAT and CDR2 is FQNNGV. This CDR3 contains 14 residues. The CDR3 DNA is TGTGCCAGCAGCGGGACTAGCGGGGCCTACGAGCAGTACTTC. Translation: CASSGTSGAYEQYF.

The J gene is TRBJ1-4, the V gene TRBV10-3; D ambiguous. The germline V gene encodes CDR1 ENHRY and CDR2 SYGVKD. The V end lost 4 bases, the J end lost 5 bases, and 8 bases lay between the germline ends. This CDR3 region has 13 residues. The CDR3 sequence: CAISGRLNEKLFF. Written as DNA, the CDR3 is TGTGCCATCAGTGGCAGGTTAAATGAAAAACTGTTTTTT.

This chain uses TRBV11-2 with TRBJ2-5; 7 positions agree with TRBD1. CDR3 length: 17 amino acids. The V and J ends lost 0 bases and 5 bases, in that order; junction bases with no gene match: 12. The germline V gene encodes CDR1 SGHAT and CDR2 FQNNGV. The CDR3 DNA is TGTGCCAGCAGCTTAGATCCCGGGACAGCGGTGGGGGAGACCCAGTACTTC. It translates to CASSLDPGTAVGETQYF.

This clone was seen more than once but under ten times. The genes are TRBV4-3 and TRBJ1-1; D call uncertain. Deletions cut 4 bases from V and 3 bases from J, with 9 bases between. This CDR3 is 13 amino acids long. The germline V gene has CDR1 LGHNA and CDR2 YSLEER. CDR3 residues: CASSLREDTEAFF. DNA for the CDR3: TGCGCCAGCAGCCTACGGGAGGACACTGAAGCTTTCTTT.

V and J are TRBV21-1 and TRBJ1-2. TRBV21-1 is a pseudogene locus. The CDR3 runs to 9 residues. DNA for the CDR3: TGTGCCAGGGGGGGTGGCTACACCTTC. As protein: CARGGGYTF.

The V gene is TRBV11-2, the J gene TRBJ2-5; D is possibly TRBD1 (6 bases). The CDR3 contains 17 residues. Trimming pared 0 bases from V and 2 bases from J, leaving 16 bases between. The germline V gene has CDR1 SGHAT and CDR2 FQNNGV. CDR3 coding DNA: TGTGCCAGCAGCTTAGATCAGGGACAAGATGTACAAGAGACCCAGTACTTC. Amino acid sequence: CASSLDQGQDVQETQYF.

The chain carries TRBV28 and TRBJ2-3; 7 nucleotides align to TRBD2. Trimming cost V 1 base and J 7 bases; bases outside gene matches: 8. From germline, CDR1 is MDHEN and CDR2 SYDVKM. The CDR3 is made up of 15 amino acids. CDR3 sequence: CASSLSWGGTYTQYF. The CDR3 nucleotides read TGTGCCAGCAGTTTATCTTGGGGAGGGACTTATACGCAGTATTTT.

Turning to this clone: One end of the junction varies from germline; a read error may be responsible. The rearrangement links TRBV7-9 to TRBJ2-4; D might be TRBD1 (6 bases). Germline loops: CDR1 SEHNR, CDR2 FQNEAQ (reference sequence). The CDR3 sequence is 13 residues long. Written as DNA, the CDR3 is TGTTCCAGCAGCTACTCACAGGGAAACATTCAGTACTTC. It codes for CSSSYSQGNIQYF. Full variable domain (rest looked up from reference TRBV7-9 and TRBJ2-4): DTGVSQNPRHKITKRGQNVTFRCDPISEHNRLYWYRQTLGQGPEFLTYFQNEAQLEKSRLLSDRFSAERPKGSFSTLEIQRTEQGDSAMYLCSSSYSQGNIQYFGAGTRLSVL.

The chain carries TRBV7-3 and TRBJ2-3; 10 positions agree with TRBD2. The germline V gene encodes CDR1 SGHTA and CDR2 FQGTGA. The CDR3 contains 17 residues. Trimming cost V 0 bases and J 2 bases; bases outside gene matches: 5. The CDR3 DNA reads as TGTGCCAGCAGCTTAACGGCTAGCGGGGGAACCACAGATACGCAGTATTTT. This translates into CASSLTASGGTTDTQYF.

V is TRBV28 and J is TRBJ1-2; 9 nucleotides align to TRBD1. The CDR3 totals 14 residues. The V segment lost 7 bases and the J segment 2 bases; nucleotides outside the gene matches: 5. CDR1 MDHEN and CDR2 SYDVKM come from the germline V gene. The CDR3 protein is CASTRDRVNYGYTF. Written as DNA, the CDR3 is TGTGCCAGCACCCGGGACAGGGTAAACTATGGCTACACCTTC.

V and J are TRBV4-1 and TRBJ1-6, with D tentatively TRBD1 (5 bases). V was cut by 1 base and J by 8 bases, with 18 bases left in between. Germline V CDR1 and CDR2: MGHRA, YSYEKL. The CDR3 consists of 17 residues. The CDR3: CASSQGVWGGSDSPLHF. DNA for the CDR3: TGCGCCAGCAGCCAAGGGGTGTGGGGGGGTTCGGATTCACCCCTCCACTTT.

The CDR3 sequence is CASSFFPEQYF. CDR3 coding DNA: TGTGCCAGCAGCTTCTTCCCCGAGCAGTACTTC. The V gene is TRBV7-9, the J gene TRBJ2-7; the D is unclear. V lost 3 bases to trimming and J lost 6 bases, with 6 bases between them. CDR1 SEHNR and CDR2 FQNEAQ come from the germline V gene (reference sequence). The CDR3 extends over 11 amino acids.

This clone has only a few counts. This chain joins TRBV29-1 and TRBJ2-7, with D possibly being TRBD1 (6 bases). Trimming took off 7 bases at V and 7 bases at J, with 23 bases between the two ends. Germline-derived CDR1 and CDR2 are SQVTM and ANQGSEA. This CDR3 is built from 14 residues. CDR3: CSAGPGTMVGEQYF. Written as DNA, the CDR3 is TGCAGCGCCGGGCCCGGGACAATGGTGGGGGAGCAGTACTTC.

This clone was observed a handful of times. The CDR3 sequence: CASSPRGIYGYTF. The DNA of the CDR3 is TGTGCCAGCAGCCCCAGGGGAATCTATGGCTACACCTTC. This sequence joins TRBV7-2 and TRBJ1-2; D might be TRBD1 (6 bases). CDR3 length equals 13 residues. V lost 5 bases and J lost 4, with 11 bases in between. Germline V gene sequence: CDR1 SGHTA, CDR2 FQGNSA.

The CDR3 protein is CASSLGSGTEAFF. The CDR3 nucleotides are TGTGCCAGCAGCTTAGGGAGTGGGACTGAAGCTTTCTTT. The rearrangement links TRBV7-2 to TRBJ1-1; D gene unclear. Germline loops: CDR1 SGHTA, CDR2 FQGNSA. There are 13 residues in the CDR3. V lost 1 base and J 5 bases, leaving 8 bases between the germline ends. Full variable domain (outside the CDR3, taken from reference TRBV7-2 and TRBJ1-1): GAGVSQSPSNKVTEKGKDVELRCDPISGHTALYWYRQSLGQGLEFLIYFQGNSAPDKSGLPSDRFSAERTGGSVSTLTIQRTQQEDSAVYLCASSLGSGTEAFFGQGTRLTVV.

The chain recombines TRBV2 with TRBJ2-7; 8 bases map to TRBD2. V trimming: 3 bases; J trimming: 2 bases; junction bases outside the gene matches: 12. The CDR3 is made up of 17 amino acids. The germline V gene encodes CDR1 SNHLY and CDR2 FYNNEI. Here the CDR3 DNA reads TGTGCCAGCAGTGACCTATTAATAGCGGGGATGGCCTACGAGCAGTACTTC. Amino acid sequence: CASSDLLIAGMAYEQYF.

The chain couples TRBV7-2 to TRBJ2-7; 9 bases line up with TRBD2. The length of the CDR3 is 15 residues. Germline V gene sequence: CDR1 SGHTA, CDR2 FQGNSA. Unmatched junction bases numbered 4, after V lost 2 bases and J lost 2 bases. This CDR3 reads CASSLTLAGAYEQYF. CDR3 in DNA: TGTGCCAGCAGCTTAACACTAGCGGGCGCCTACGAGCAGTACTTC.

This clone has just a few counts. The J gene is TRBJ2-5, the V gene TRBV7-2; D is undetermined. Per the germline V gene, CDR1 is SGHTA and CDR2 is FQGNSA. The CDR3 is 14 residues long. V dropped 0 bases and J dropped 1 base, with 6 bases sitting between them. The CDR3 DNA reads TGTGCCAGCAGCTTAGCAAGCCTCCAAGAGACCCAGTACTTC. Protein: CASSLASLQETQYF.

V usage is TRBV7-9 and J usage is TRBJ1-3; D is perhaps TRBD1 (6 bases). The ends were cut back, 5 bases at V and 2 bases at J, with 10 bases in the middle. CDR1 and CDR2 (germline): SEHNR, FQNEAQ (reference sequence). The CDR3 runs 14 residues. The CDR3 region is CASSLTGAGNTIYF. The CDR3 bases are TGTGCCAGCAGCCTGACAGGAGCTGGAAACACCATATATTTT.

The rearrangement joins TRBV19 to TRBJ1-5; TRBD1 aligns across 8 bases. Germline trimming cut 4 bases from V and 1 base from J; bases unmatched to any gene: 9. Germline V gives CDR1 LNHDA, CDR2 SQIVND (reference sequence). The CDR3 runs to 17 residues. In DNA, the CDR3 is TGTGCCAGTAGTACCGGACAGGGCAGTCGGAGCAATCAGCCCCAGCATTTT. It specifies CASSTGQGSRSNQPQHF.

This chain connects TRBV7-2 to TRBJ1-2; 10 bases match TRBD1. This CDR3 comprises 14 residues. CDR1 is SGHTA, CDR2 FQGNSA, per germline. Trimming removed 2 bases from V and 8 bases from J; junction bases left unmatched: 5. CDR3 DNA: TGTGCCAGCAGCTTACGGGGACAGGGGAGCGGCTACACCTTC. It is translated as CASSLRGQGSGYTF.

The V call is TRBV11-3, the J call TRBJ2-3, with D maybe TRBD1 (6 bases). This CDR3 is built from 13 residues. Looked up from germline, CDR1 is SGHNT and CDR2 is YENEEA. The V and J ends lost 5 bases and 7 bases respectively, with 13 bases between them. CDR3 nucleotides: TGTGCCAGCAGCAAAGGGGGTTCGTATACGCAGTATTTT. It encodes CASSKGGSYTQYF.

V is TRBV6-1 and J is TRBJ2-2; 12 bases match TRBD2. The CDR3 sequence is 19 residues long. Germline V lookup: CDR1 MNHNS, CDR2 SASEGT. V was pared by 2 bases and J by 6 bases, with 13 bases of the junction left unmatched. CDR3: CASSERGVTSGRVSGELFF. The CDR3 bases are TGTGCCAGCAGTGAAAGGGGAGTGACTAGCGGGAGAGTCTCCGGGGAGCTGTTTTTT.

The V and J genes are TRBV5-4 and TRBJ2-3; D possibly corresponds to TRBD2 (5 bases). CDR3 size: 14 residues. The V end was cut by 0 bases, the J end by 0 bases, with 5 bases between. CDR1 is SGHNT and CDR2 is YYREEE in the germline V gene (reference sequence). Here the CDR3 DNA reads TGTGCCAGCAGCTTGGCGGGGAGCACAGATACGCAGTATTTT. It encodes CASSLAGSTDTQYF.

As to this clone: The junction differs from germline at one of its ends, possibly a read error. The chain joins TRBV7-9 to TRBJ1-1; D not certain. CDR1 and CDR2 from the germline V gene are SEHNR and FQNEAQ (reference sequence). This CDR3 region has 13 residues. CDR3 protein: CSSVRVTNTEAFF. The DNA for the CDR3 is TGTTCCAGCGTGAGGGTAACGAACACTGAAGCTTTCTTT.

This chain uses TRBV19 with TRBJ1-2, with 7 bases identical to TRBD1. The CDR3 is made up of 15 amino acids. The ends lost 6 bases at V and 0 bases at J; junction bases unmatched: 7. Germline assignment: CDR1 LNHDA and CDR2 SQIVND (reference sequence). CDR3 protein: CASSLQGRANYGYTF. The CDR3 bases are TGTGCCAGTAGCTTACAGGGGCGAGCTAACTATGGCTACACCTTC.

This clone was seen a few times. V usage is TRBV2 and J usage is TRBJ2-7, with 9 bases that match TRBD1. The CDR3 has 15 residues. Germline lookup yields CDR1 SNHLY and CDR2 FYNNEI. Trimming at V came to 4 bases and at J to 4 bases, leaving 8 bases not matched to a gene. The CDR3 loop is CASSGGGQGNYEQYF. In DNA, the CDR3 is TGTGCCAGCAGTGGAGGGGGACAGGGAAATTACGAGCAGTACTTC.